Below are 2 T cell receptor beta chains sequenced from a single sample in a study of esophageal squamous cell carcinoma under preoperative chemotherapy. Time point indicated: after preoperative PTX-NDP chemotherapy. MiXCR was run by TCRdb on the PCR reads, yielding one entry per CDR3 protein. The table has around 11,000 distinct CDR3 sequences, 63% seen once. This sample was taken from a patient given preoperative chemotherapy. Receptors originate from a human donor with esophageal squamous cell carcinoma. The donor label of this sample is uncertain.

The chain uses TRBV7-2 and TRBJ2-4; 7 positions agree with TRBD2. The germline V gene encodes CDR1 SGHTA and CDR2 FQGNSA. Unmatched junction bases numbered 15, after V lost 3 bases and J lost 13 bases. The CDR3 sequence is 15 residues long. As DNA, the CDR3 is TGTGCCAGCAGCTTTCGGAGCGGGGATTACAATGAGCAGTACTTC. Translating it yields CASSFRSGDYNEQYF.

In the case of this clonotype: The junction shows a germline mismatch at one end, possibly a read error. The chain recombines TRBV6-4 with TRBJ2-1; D may be TRBD2 (7 bases). The J call is in doubt because the DNA end fits TRBJ2-5 better. The CDR3 is 15 amino acids. Germline loops: CDR1 MRHNA, CDR2 SNTAGT. The CDR3 sequence: CGAGDGGGNQDTQYF. CDR3 in DNA: TGTGGCGCGGGGGACGGGGGCGGTAACCAAGATACCCAGTACTTC.